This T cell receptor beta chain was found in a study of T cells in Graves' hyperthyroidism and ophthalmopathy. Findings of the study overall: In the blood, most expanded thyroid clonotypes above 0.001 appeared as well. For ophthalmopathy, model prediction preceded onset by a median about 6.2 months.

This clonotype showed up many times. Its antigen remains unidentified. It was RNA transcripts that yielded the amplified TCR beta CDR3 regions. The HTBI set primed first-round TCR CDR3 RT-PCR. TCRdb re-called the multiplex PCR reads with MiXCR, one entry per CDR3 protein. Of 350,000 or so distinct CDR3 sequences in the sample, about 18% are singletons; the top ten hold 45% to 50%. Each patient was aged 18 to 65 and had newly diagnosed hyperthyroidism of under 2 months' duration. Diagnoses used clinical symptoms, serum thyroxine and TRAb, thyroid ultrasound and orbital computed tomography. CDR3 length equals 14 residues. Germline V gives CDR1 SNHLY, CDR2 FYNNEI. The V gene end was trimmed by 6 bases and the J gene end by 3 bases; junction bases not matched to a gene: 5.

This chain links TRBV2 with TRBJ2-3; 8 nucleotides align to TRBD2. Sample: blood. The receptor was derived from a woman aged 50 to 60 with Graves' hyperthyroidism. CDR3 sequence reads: CASRDGLATDTQYF. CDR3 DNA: TGTGCCAGCAGGGATGGACTAGCTACAGATACGCAGTATTTT.